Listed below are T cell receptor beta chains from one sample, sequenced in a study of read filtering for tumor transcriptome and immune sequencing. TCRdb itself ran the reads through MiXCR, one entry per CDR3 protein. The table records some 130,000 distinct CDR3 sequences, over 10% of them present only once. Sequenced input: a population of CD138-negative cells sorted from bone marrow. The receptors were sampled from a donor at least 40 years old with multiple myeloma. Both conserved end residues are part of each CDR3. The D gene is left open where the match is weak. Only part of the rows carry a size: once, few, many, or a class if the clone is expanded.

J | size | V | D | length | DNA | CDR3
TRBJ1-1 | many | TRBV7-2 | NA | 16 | TGTGCCAGCAGCTTAGGCCAGGGACACATGAACACTGAAGCTTTCTTT | CASSLGQGHMNTEAFF
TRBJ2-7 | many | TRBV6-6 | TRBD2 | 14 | TGTGCCAGCATAGAGACTAGCGGCTCCTACGAGCAGTACTTC | CASIETSGSYEQYF
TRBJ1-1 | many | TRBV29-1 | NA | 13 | TGCAGCGTTGAATTTTGGATGGACACTGAAGCTTTCTTT | CSVEFWMDTEAFF
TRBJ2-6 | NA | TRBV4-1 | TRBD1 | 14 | TGCGCCAAGGACAGGGGGCGCCTGGTCAACGTCCTGACTTTC | CAKDRGRLVNVLTF
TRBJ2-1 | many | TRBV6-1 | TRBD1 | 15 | TGTGCCAGCAGGGCCGGGACAGGGGGTTACAATGAGCAGTTCTTC | CASRAGTGGYNEQFF
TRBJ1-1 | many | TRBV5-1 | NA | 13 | TGCGCCAGCAGCTTCAACTTGAACACTGAAGCTTTCTTT | CASSFNLNTEAFF
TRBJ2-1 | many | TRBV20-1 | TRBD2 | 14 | TGCAGTGCTCCACTAGCGGGAGGGTACGATGAGCAGTTCTTC | CSAPLAGGYDEQFF
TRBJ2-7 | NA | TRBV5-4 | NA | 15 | TGTGCCAGCAGCTTGTCAATAGGGGAGCCCTACGAGCAGTACTTC | CASSLSIGEPYEQYF
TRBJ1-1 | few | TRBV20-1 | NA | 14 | TGCAGTGCTAGCTCGTTGACTTTGAACACTGAAGCTTTCTTT | CSASSLTLNTEAFF
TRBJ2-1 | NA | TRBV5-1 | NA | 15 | TGCGCCAGCAGCTTGGAAGGGCCGTCCTACAATGAGCAGTTCTTC | CASSLEGPSYNEQFF
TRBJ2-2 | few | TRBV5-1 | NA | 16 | TGCGCCAGCAGCTTACGCGGGGCCAGAAACACCGGGGAGCTGTTTTTT | CASSLRGARNTGELFF
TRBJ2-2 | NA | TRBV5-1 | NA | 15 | TGCGCCAGCAGCTTTACAGGGAAGGACGCCGGGGAGCTGTTTTTT | CASSFTGKDAGELFF
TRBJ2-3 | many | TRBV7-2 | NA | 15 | TGTGCCAGCAGCTTAGATGTCGGGTTGGCAGATACGCAGTATTTT | CASSLDVGLADTQYF
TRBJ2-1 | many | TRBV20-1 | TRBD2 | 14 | TGCAGTGCTAGGTCGGGGGGAATGATCAATGAGCAGTTCTTC | CSARSGGMINEQFF
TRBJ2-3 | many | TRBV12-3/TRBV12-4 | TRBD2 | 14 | TGTGCCAGCAGGAACGGGGGGGGCACAGATACGCAGTATTTT | CASRNGGGTDTQYF
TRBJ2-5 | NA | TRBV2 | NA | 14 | TGTGCCAGCACGGGCAGGGGATATCAAGAGACCCAGTACTTC | CASTGRGYQETQYF
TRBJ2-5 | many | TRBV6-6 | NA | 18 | TGTGCCAGCAGTTACGAGGCAGGGCCCCACGGGGGCCAAGAGACCCAGTACTTC | CASSYEAGPHGGQETQYF
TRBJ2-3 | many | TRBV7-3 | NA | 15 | TGTGCCAGCAGCTTATCTGGGCAGACGGTTGATACGCAGTATTTT | CASSLSGQTVDTQYF
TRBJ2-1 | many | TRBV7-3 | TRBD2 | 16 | TGTGCCAGCAGCTACAAAGGTGGGGGACTAGCGGGTGAGCAGTTCTTC | CASSYKGGGLAGEQFF
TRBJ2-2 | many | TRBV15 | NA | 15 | TGTGCCACCAGCAGAGATGGACCCCCCGTCGGGGAGCTGTTTTTT | CATSRDGPPVGELFF
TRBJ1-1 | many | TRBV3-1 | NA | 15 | TGTGCCAGCAGCCGGGGAGGAGGGGTGAACACTGAAGCTTTCTTT | CASSRGGGVNTEAFF
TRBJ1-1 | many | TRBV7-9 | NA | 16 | TGTGCCAGCAGCTTAATACAGGGAGGGTATAACACTGAAGCTTTCTTT | CASSLIQGGYNTEAFF
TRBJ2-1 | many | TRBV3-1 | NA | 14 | TGTGCCAGCAGCCAAGTGGCCGGGAGAAATGAGCAGTTCTTC | CASSQVAGRNEQFF
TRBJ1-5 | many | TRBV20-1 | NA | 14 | TGCAGTGCTAGTACGGGGTATGGCAATCAGCCCCAGCATTTT | CSASTGYGNQPQHF